The TCR beta chain under discussion was sequenced for a study of blood T cell dynamics during melanoma immunotherapy. Germline-derived CDR1 and CDR2 are KGHSH and LQKENI. Trimming shortened V by 3 bases and J by 6 bases, and 15 bases separated the two germline ends. CDR3 length: 14 residues. Sequencing used immunoSEQ multiplex PCR; TCRdb keeps in-frame clones, though not all of them. The repertoire consists of around 9,000 clones, with 70% to 90% occurring once and the leading ten covering roughly 6%. Documented time point: week 3, after first cycle of checkpoint inhibitor. The sequence came from a human donor with melanoma. The V and J genes are TRBV18 and TRBJ2-7; D not certain. The starting material was blood, obtained from a patient treated with checkpoint blockade. The CDR3 sequence: CASSPYDRVGEQYF. Here the CDR3 DNA reads TGTGCCAGCTCACCCTACGACCGGGTTGGCGAGCAGTACTTC.